This TCR beta chain was sequenced during a study of blood T cells in healthy people across ages. Background on the study: Template switching recovered approximately one barcoded beta molecule for every two T cells.

Germline values: CDR1 MNHEY, CDR2 SMNVEV (reference sequence). J lost 6 bases, V lost 5 bases, and 14 bases had no gene match. The CDR3 has 16 amino acids. The authors ran a second PCR of about 7 to 11 cycles using a sample-barcoded 5' primer and a J-beta primer mix. TCRdb reprocessed the 5' RACE reads with MiXCR, giving one entry per CDR3 protein. The sample records 900,000 to 950,000 distinct CDR3 sequences, roughly 28% being singletons. These same records also appear under a second study, on T cells of mothers and their children. That study adds: The study sampled three healthy Caucasian mothers and their six children.

The TCR comes from a woman in her 40s in good health. The material sequenced was blood. The V call is TRBV27, the J call TRBJ2-3; TRBD2 aligns across 7 bases. The CDR3 nucleotides are TGTGCCAGCAGTGGATACGGGACGGGAGGAAAGGATACGCAGTATTTT. As protein: CASSGYGTGGKDTQYF.